This T cell receptor (beta chain) stems from a study of T-cell reconstitution after alpha-beta-depleted transplantation in children. After removal of 6 bases from V and 3 bases from J, the junction contained 6 bases not matched to a gene. CDR3 length: 14 residues. Molecular barcoding with unique molecular identifiers was used for the TCRbeta library. TCRdb itself ran the PCR reads through MiXCR, one entry per CDR3 protein. The data hold more than 20,000 distinct CDR3 sequences, with under 13% observed a single time. The sample holds many counts of this clonotype. This clonotype was sampled from a human donor who donated a stem cell graft to a child with chronic granulomatous disease. The chain has TRBV12-3 or TRBV12-4 and TRBJ2-7; 9 bases align to TRBD2. Sequencing was performed on PBMCs from the stem cell graft donor, taken from the stem cell graft. The CDR3 DNA follows: TGTGCCAGCAGCCTGGCGGGAGGGGACTACGAGCAGTACTTC. This sequence encodes CASSLAGGDYEQYF.